This entry concerns a single T cell receptor (beta chain). Antigen specificity is unknown. In germline, CDR1 is SGHKS, CDR2 YYEKEE (reference sequence). V shed 3 bases and J shed 1 base, with 8 bases lying between them. The CDR3 spans 14 residues. The study profiled TCR beta VDJ and CDR3 using genomic DNA as template. A single record per CDR3 protein comes from TCRdb applying MiXCR to the reads. The table has hundreds of thousands of distinct CDR3 sequences, just under 70% seen once. The data are from a study of CD8+CD57+ T cells in acquired aplastic anemia. Study overall: Roughly 3.2 ug was the average amount of DNA from sorted CD4+ and CD8+ cells. On average, healthy donors gave approximately 9.9 million reads for CD4+ cells. Study observations and caveats: Patients and controls shared nearly 30 CD8+ CDR3 sequences, highly expressed in patients. No significant patient-versus-control difference appeared in CD8+ Simpson's diversity.

The gene calls are TRBV5-5 and TRBJ2-1; unclear D gene. This TCR was recovered from a human donor in good health, serving as a control. The source material was sorted CD4+, CD8+, or CD8+CD57+ T cells (not recorded which) from PBMCs. This CDR3 reads CASSYGPSYNEQFF. CDR3 nucleotide sequence: TGTGCCAGCAGCTACGGGCCGTCCTACAATGAGCAGTTCTTC.